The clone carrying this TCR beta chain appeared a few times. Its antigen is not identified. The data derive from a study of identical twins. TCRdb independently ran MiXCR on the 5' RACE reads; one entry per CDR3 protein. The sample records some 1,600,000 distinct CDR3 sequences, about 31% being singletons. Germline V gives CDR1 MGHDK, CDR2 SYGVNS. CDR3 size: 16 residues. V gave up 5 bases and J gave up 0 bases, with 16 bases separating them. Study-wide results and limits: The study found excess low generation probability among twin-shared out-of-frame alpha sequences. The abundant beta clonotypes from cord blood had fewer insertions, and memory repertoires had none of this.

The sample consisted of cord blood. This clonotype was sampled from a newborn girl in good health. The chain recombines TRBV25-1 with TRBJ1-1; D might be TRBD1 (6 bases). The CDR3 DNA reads TGTGCCAGCAGTCCCCCAGGGGTTAGCGTGAACACTGAAGCTTTCTTT. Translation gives CASSPPGVSVNTEAFF. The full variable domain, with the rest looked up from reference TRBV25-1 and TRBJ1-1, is EADIYQTPRYLVIGTGKKITLECSQTMGHDKMYWYQQDPGMELHLIHYSYGVNSTEKGDLSSESTVSRIRTEHFPLTLESARPSHTSQYLCASSPPGVSVNTEAFFGQGTRLTVV.